The present T cell receptor (beta chain) was sequenced within a study of blood T cell repertoires in COVID-19. On the study more broadly: PBMCs, B-cell-depleted T cells, or T cells were the source of the cDNA or gDNA that made up the material.

Authors' analysis steps: For nucleated cells, counts were estimated from reference gene primer amplification. Some clones are missing from TCRdb's copy, which holds only in-frame ones; the method was immunoSEQ multiplex PCR. The DNA was the basis for D and trimming; V, J and clone size are from that table. Among about 76,000 clones listed, more than 75% were seen once. From germline, CDR1 is MDHEN and CDR2 SYDVKM. This CDR3 spans 14 amino acids. V lost 6 bases to trimming and J lost 2 bases, with 10 bases between them. This sequence was found in a woman older than 75 with active or convalescent COVID-19. Input material: peripheral blood. This chain connects TRBV28 to TRBJ2-2; D call uncertain. Written as DNA, the CDR3 is TGTGCCAGCAGAATGACAACCAACACCGGGGAGCTGTTTTTT. Translated: CASRMTTNTGELFF.